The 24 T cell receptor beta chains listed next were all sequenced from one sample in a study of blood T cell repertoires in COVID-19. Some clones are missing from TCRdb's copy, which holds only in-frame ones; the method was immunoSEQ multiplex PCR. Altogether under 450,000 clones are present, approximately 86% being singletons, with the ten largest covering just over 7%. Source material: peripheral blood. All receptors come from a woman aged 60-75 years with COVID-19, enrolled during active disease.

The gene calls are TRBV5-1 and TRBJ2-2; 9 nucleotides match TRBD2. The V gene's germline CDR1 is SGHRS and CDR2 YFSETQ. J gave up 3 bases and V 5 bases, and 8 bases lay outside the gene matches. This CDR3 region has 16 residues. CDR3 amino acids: CASSPSGGIDTGELFF. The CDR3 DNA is TGCGCCAGCAGTCCAAGCGGGGGGATCGACACCGGGGAGCTGTTTTTT.

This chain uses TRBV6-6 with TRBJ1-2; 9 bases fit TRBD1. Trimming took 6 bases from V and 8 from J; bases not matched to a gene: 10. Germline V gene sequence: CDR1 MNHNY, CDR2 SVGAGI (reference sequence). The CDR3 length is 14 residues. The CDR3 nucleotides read TGTGCCAGCAGCCACACGCGGACAGGGGCCGGCTACACCTTC. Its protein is CASSHTRTGAGYTF.

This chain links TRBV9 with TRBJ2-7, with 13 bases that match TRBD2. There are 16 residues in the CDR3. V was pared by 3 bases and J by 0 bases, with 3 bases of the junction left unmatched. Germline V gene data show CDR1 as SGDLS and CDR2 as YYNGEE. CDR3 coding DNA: TGTGCCAGCAGCGGCGGACTAGCGGGGGACTCCTACGAGCAGTACTTC. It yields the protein CASSGGLAGDSYEQYF.

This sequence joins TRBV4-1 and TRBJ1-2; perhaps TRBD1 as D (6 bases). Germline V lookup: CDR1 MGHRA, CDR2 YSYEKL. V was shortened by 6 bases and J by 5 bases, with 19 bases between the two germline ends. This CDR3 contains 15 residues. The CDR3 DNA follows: TGCGCCAGCAGTCAACTAGAGGGGGTAGGGTATGGCTACACCTTC. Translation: CASSQLEGVGYGYTF.

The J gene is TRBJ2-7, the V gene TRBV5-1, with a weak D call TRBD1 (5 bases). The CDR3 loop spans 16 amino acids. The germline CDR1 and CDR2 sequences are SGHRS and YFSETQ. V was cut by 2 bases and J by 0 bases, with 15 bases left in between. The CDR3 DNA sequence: TGCGCCAGCAGCTTAAGGGGAATAAGGGGCTCCTACGAGCAGTACTTC. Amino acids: CASSLRGIRGSYEQYF.

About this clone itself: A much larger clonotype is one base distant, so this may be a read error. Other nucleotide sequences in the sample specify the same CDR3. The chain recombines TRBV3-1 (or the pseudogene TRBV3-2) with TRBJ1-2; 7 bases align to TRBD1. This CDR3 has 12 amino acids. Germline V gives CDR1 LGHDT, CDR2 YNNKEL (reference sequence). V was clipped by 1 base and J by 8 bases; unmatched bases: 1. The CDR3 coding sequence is TGTGCCAGCAGCCAAGGACAGGGAGGCTACACCTTC. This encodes CASSQGQGGYTF.

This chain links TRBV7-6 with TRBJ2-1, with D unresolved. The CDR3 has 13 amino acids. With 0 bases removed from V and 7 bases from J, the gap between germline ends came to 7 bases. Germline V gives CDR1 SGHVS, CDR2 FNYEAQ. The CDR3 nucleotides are TGTGCCAGCAGCTTAGCCCGCCAGAATGAGCAGTTCTTC. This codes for CASSLARQNEQFF.

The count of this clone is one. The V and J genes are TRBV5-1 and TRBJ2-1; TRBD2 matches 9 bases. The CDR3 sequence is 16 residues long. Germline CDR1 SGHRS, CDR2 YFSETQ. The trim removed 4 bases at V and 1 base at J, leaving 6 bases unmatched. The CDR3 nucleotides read TGCGCCAGCAGCCCGACTAGCGGTTCTTCCTACAATGAGCAGTTCTTC. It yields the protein CASSPTSGSSYNEQFF. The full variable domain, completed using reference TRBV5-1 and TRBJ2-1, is KAGVTQTPRYLIKTRGQQVTLSCSPISGHRSVSWYQQTPGQGLQFLFEYFSETQRNKGNFPGRFSGRQFSNSRSEMNVSTLELGDSALYLCASSPTSGSSYNEQFFGPGTRLTVL.

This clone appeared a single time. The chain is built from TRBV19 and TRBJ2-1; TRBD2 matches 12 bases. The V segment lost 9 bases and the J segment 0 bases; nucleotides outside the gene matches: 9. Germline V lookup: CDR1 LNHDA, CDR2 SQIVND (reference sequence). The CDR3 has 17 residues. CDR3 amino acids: CASLGTSGFFSYNEQFF. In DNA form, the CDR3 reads TGTGCCAGCCTCGGGACTAGCGGGTTCTTCTCCTACAATGAGCAGTTCTTC.

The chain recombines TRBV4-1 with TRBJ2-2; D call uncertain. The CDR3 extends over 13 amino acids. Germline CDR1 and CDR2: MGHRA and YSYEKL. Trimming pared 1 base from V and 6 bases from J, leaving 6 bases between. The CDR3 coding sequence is TGCGCCAGCAGCCAAGGGCAGGCCGGGGAGCTGTTTTTT. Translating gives CASSQGQAGELFF.

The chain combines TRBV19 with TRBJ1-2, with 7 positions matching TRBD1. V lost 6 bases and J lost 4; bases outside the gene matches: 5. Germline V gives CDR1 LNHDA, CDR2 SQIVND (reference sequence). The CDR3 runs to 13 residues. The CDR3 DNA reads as TGTGCCAGTAGCCCGGGACAGAGCTATGGCTACACCTTC. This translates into CASSPGQSYGYTF.

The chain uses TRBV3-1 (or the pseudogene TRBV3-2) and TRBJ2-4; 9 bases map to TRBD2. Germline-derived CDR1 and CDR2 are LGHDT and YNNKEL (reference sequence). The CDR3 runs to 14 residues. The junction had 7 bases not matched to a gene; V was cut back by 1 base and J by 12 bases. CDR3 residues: CASSQVVLAGTQYF. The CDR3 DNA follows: TGTGCCAGCAGCCAAGTCGTCCTAGCGGGGACTCAGTACTTC.

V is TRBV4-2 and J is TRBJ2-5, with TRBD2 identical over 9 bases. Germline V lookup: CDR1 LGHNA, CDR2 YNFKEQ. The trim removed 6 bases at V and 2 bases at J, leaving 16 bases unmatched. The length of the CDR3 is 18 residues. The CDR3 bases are TGTGCCAGCAGATCCGCGAAGATAGCGGGGGCCCCTCAAGAGACCCAGTACTTC. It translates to CASRSAKIAGAPQETQYF.

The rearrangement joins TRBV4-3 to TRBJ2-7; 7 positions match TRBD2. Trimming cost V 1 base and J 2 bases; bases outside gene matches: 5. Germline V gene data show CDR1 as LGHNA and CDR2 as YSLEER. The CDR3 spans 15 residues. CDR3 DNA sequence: TGCGCCAGCAGCCAAGTGCGCGGGGGTACCTACGAGCAGTACTTC. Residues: CASSQVRGGTYEQYF.

The CDR3 loop reads CASSLQGPAADTQYF. The CDR3 coding sequence is TGCGCCAGCAGCTTACAGGGACCTGCCGCAGATACGCAGTATTTT. V and J are TRBV5-1 and TRBJ2-3, with D perhaps TRBD1 (6 bases). The CDR3 spans 15 residues. CDR1 and CDR2 from the germline V gene are SGHRS and YFSETQ. V lost 2 bases and J lost 4, with 14 bases in between.

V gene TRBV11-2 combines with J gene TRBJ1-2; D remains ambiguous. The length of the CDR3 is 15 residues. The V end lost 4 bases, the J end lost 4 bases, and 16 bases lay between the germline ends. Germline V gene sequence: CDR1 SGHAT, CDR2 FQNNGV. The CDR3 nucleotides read TGTGCCAGCAGCTCATGGGCAGATCCGTCCTATGGCTACACCTTC. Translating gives CASSSWADPSYGYTF.

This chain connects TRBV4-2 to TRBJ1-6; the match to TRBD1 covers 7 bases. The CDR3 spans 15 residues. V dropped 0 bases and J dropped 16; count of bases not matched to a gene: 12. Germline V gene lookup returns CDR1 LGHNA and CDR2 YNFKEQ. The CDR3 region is CASSQDIRTDRPLHF. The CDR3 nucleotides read TGTGCCAGCAGCCAAGATATTCGGACGGACAGGCCTCTCCACTTT.

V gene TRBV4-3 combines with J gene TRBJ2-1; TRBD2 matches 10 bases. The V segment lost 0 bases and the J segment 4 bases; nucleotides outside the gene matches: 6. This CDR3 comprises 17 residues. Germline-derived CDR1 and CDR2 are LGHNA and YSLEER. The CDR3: CASSQDHSGGAYNEQFF. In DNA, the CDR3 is TGCGCCAGCAGCCAAGATCACAGCGGGGGGGCATACAATGAGCAGTTCTTC.

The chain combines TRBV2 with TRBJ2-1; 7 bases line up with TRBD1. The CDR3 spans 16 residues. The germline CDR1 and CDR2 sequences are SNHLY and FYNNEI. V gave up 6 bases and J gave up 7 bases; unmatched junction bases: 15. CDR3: CASSAPGDRVANEQFF. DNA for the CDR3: TGTGCCAGCAGCGCCCCGGGCGACAGGGTAGCAAATGAGCAGTTCTTC.

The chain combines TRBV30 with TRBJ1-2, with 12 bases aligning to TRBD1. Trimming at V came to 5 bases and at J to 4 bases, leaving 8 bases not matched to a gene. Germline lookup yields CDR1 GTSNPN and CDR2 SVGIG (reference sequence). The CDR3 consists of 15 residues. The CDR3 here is CAWGGQGALGYGYTF. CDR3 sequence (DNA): TGTGCCTGGGGGGGACAGGGGGCGCTGGGCTATGGCTACACCTTC. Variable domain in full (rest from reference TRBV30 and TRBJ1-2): SQTIHQWPATLVQPVGSPLSLECTVEGTSNPNLYWYRQAAGRGLQLLFYSVGIGQISSEVPQNLSASRPQDRQFILSSKKLLLSDSGFYLCAWGGQGALGYGYTFGSGTRLTVV.

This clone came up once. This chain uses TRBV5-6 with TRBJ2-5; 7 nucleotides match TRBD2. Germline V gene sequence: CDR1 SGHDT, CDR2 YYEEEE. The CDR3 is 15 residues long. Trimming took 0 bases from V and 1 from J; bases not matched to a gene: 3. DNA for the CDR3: TGTGCCAGCAGCTTGGTTTCTAGCGGCCAAGAGACCCAGTACTTC. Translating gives CASSLVSSGQETQYF.

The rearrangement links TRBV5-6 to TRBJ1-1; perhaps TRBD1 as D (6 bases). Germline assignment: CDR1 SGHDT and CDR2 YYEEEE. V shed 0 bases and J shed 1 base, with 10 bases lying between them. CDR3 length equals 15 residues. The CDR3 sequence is CASSLGGHQNTEAFF. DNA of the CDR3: TGTGCCAGCAGCTTGGGGGGGCATCAGAACACTGAAGCTTTCTTT.

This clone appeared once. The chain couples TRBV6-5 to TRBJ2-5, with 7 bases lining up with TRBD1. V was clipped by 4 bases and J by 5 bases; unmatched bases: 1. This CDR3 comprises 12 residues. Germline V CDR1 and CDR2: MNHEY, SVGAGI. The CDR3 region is CASSLQGETQYF. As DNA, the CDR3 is TGTGCCAGCAGTTTACAGGGGGAGACCCAGTACTTC.

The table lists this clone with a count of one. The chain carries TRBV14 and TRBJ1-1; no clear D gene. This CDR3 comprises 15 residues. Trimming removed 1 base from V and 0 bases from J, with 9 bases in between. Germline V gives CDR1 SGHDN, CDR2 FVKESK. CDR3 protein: CASSQVKRMNTEAFF. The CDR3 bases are TGTGCCAGCAGCCAAGTGAAGCGAATGAACACTGAAGCTTTCTTT. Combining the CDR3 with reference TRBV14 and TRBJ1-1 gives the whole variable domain EAGVTQFPSHSVIEKGQTVTLRCDPISGHDNLYWYRRVMGKEIKFLLHFVKESKQDESGMPNNRFLAERTGGTYSTLKVQPAELEDSGVYFCASSQVKRMNTEAFFGQGTRLTVV.